Shown below are 32 T cell receptor beta chains from a single sample sequenced in a study of cytomegalovirus exposure and HLA in healthy donors. Produced via immunoSEQ multiplex PCR; TCRdb's table is partial and in-frame only. The sample includes over 150,000 clones, 84% of them seen just once. Sequencing input: PBMCs. Source of these receptors: a woman aged 18-29 years in good health and CMV-seropositive.

This chain connects TRBV7-9 to TRBJ2-5; D is perhaps TRBD2 (6 bases). CDR3 length equals 12 residues. Looked up from germline, CDR1 is SEHNR and CDR2 is FQNEAQ (reference sequence). Trimming took 3 bases from V and 5 from J, leaving 7 bases between them. This CDR3 reads CASSFAGETQYF. CDR3 DNA sequence: TGTGCCAGCAGCTTTGCGGGGGAGACCCAGTACTTC.

This chain joins TRBV28 and TRBJ1-1, with 9 nucleotides matching TRBD1. Germline V gene lookup returns CDR1 MDHEN and CDR2 SYDVKM. The CDR3 has 16 amino acids. Trimming at V came to 6 bases and at J to 5 bases, leaving 13 bases not matched to a gene. Written as DNA, the CDR3 is TGTGCCAGCAGAAGCCGGGACAGGGCTTCGGGGACTGAAGCTTTCTTT. Protein sequence: CASRSRDRASGTEAFF.

V usage is TRBV27 and J usage is TRBJ1-1; 7 bases match TRBD1. The CDR3 sequence is 13 residues long. Per the germline V gene, CDR1 is MNHEY and CDR2 is SMNVEV (reference sequence). After removal of 6 bases from V and 6 bases from J, the junction contained 7 bases not matched to a gene. CDR3 in amino acids: CASRNRGSAEAFF. CDR3 nucleotides: TGTGCCAGCAGAAACAGGGGTTCCGCTGAAGCTTTCTTT.

The rearrangement links TRBV7-9 to TRBJ2-2, with TRBD2 as a possible D gene (6 bases). The V and J ends lost 1 base and 1 base respectively, with 10 bases between them. The germline CDR1 and CDR2 sequences are SEHNR and FQNEAQ (reference sequence). The CDR3 is made up of 16 amino acids. The CDR3 nucleotides are TGTGCCAGCAGCTTAGTATCGGGGGTGAACACCGGGGAGCTGTTTTTT. It translates to CASSLVSGVNTGELFF.

DNA for the CDR3: TGTGCCAGCAGTTACGGCTCACCCCTCCACTTT. It codes for CASSYGSPLHF. The chain carries TRBV6-6 and TRBJ1-6, with unresolved D. Germline values: CDR1 MNHNY, CDR2 SVGAGI (reference sequence). The CDR3 length is 11 residues. Trimming took 2 bases from V and 10 from J, leaving 3 bases between them.

The chain is built from TRBV14 and TRBJ2-3, with 9 bases identical to TRBD1. This CDR3 has 16 residues. Germline V gives CDR1 SGHDN, CDR2 FVKESK. The trim removed 5 bases at V and 3 bases at J, leaving 9 bases unmatched. CDR3 in DNA: TGTGCCAGCAGCGGTACAGGGGGCGTTTCGACAGATACGCAGTATTTT. Amino acids: CASSGTGGVSTDTQYF.

The V call is TRBV5-1, the J call TRBJ2-2, with 8 bases that match TRBD1. The CDR3 spans 16 residues. The V gene's germline CDR1 is SGHRS and CDR2 YFSETQ. Trimming cost V 0 bases and J 5 bases; bases outside gene matches: 6. In DNA form, the CDR3 reads TGCGCCAGCAGCTTGGGTGTCAGGGGGCAGACCGGGGAGCTGTTTTTT. Translated, it gives CASSLGVRGQTGELFF.

The CDR3 loop reads CASRPSTGPAEAFF. CDR3 DNA: TGTGCCAGCAGGCCGTCGACAGGGCCCGCTGAAGCTTTCTTT. The chain combines TRBV7-2 with TRBJ1-1, with 7 bases lining up with TRBD1. Per the germline V gene, CDR1 is SGHTA and CDR2 is FQGNSA. This CDR3 region has 14 residues. V trimming: 6 bases; J trimming: 6 bases; junction bases outside the gene matches: 10.

The rearrangement joins TRBV28 to TRBJ1-6; D is unresolved. The germline V gene encodes CDR1 MDHEN and CDR2 SYDVKM. V was clipped by 3 bases and J by 0 bases, with 9 bases between them. This CDR3 region has 16 residues. The CDR3 nucleotides are TGTGCCAGCAGTTTCGCCGGGAGCTCCTATAATTCACCCCTCCACTTT. This translates into CASSFAGSSYNSPLHF.

V usage is TRBV5-1 and J usage is TRBJ1-6, with D maybe TRBD1 (6 bases). With 4 bases removed from V and 7 bases from J, the gap between germline ends came to 12 bases. The CDR3 totals 14 residues. Germline V gene lookup returns CDR1 SGHRS and CDR2 YFSETQ. This CDR3 reads CASSLQGQNSPLHF. The CDR3 DNA is TGCGCCAGCAGCCTACAGGGCCAAAATTCACCCCTCCACTTT.

The chain combines TRBV7-3 with TRBJ2-3; 9 bases fit TRBD2. V gave up 3 bases and J gave up 5 bases; unmatched junction bases: 3. The germline V gene has CDR1 SGHTA and CDR2 FQGTGA. The CDR3 spans 14 residues. The CDR3 loop reads CASSFGLAKDTQYF. The CDR3 DNA reads TGTGCCAGCAGCTTTGGACTAGCGAAAGATACGCAGTATTTT.

The J gene is TRBJ1-4, the V gene TRBV7-2; TRBD1 matches at 9 bases. The CDR3 loop spans 15 amino acids. Unmatched junction bases numbered 7, after V lost 3 bases and J lost 8 bases. Looked up from germline, CDR1 is SGHTA and CDR2 is FQGNSA. The CDR3 DNA is TGTGCCAGCAGCTTTCCGGGACAGGGTAGCGAAAAACTGTTTTTT. It codes for CASSFPGQGSEKLFF. Looking up the rest from reference TRBV7-2 and TRBJ1-4 gives the full variable domain: GAGVSQSPSNKVTEKGKDVELRCDPISGHTALYWYRQSLGQGLEFLIYFQGNSAPDKSGLPSDRFSAERTGGSVSTLTIQRTQQEDSAVYLCASSFPGQGSEKLFFGSGTQLSVL.

The chain combines TRBV29-1 with TRBJ2-3; the D gene is possibly TRBD2 (6 bases). The CDR3 is 14 residues long. Trimming took off 7 bases at V and 1 base at J, with 15 bases between the two ends. Germline V gene sequence: CDR1 SQVTM, CDR2 ANQGSEA. The CDR3 region is CSAKDYRGTDTQYF. CDR3 bases: TGCAGCGCCAAGGACTACCGCGGCACAGATACGCAGTATTTT.

This clone has only a few counts. This chain links TRBV10-3 with TRBJ1-5; no reliable D call. The CDR3 length is 11 residues. Trimming stripped 0 bases from V and 9 bases from J, with 3 bases between. Per the germline V gene, CDR1 is ENHRY and CDR2 is SYGVKD. The CDR3 coding sequence is TGTGCCATCAGTGAGTCCGGGCCCCAGCATTTT. Residues: CAISESGPQHF.

This clone is a singleton in its sample. The V and J genes are TRBV7-9 and TRBJ1-2; D unclear. CDR3 size: 13 residues. V shed 5 bases and J shed 8 bases, with 15 bases lying between them. Germline V gene lookup returns CDR1 SEHNR and CDR2 FQNEAQ (reference sequence). CDR3 DNA: TGTGCCAGCAGCCAGCGCACCGCCGCCGGCTACACCTTC. Encoded protein: CASSQRTAAGYTF.

V usage is TRBV5-1 and J usage is TRBJ2-5; TRBD2 aligns across 11 bases. J was trimmed by 5 bases and V by 7 bases; bases with no gene match: 4. The germline CDR1 and CDR2 sequences are SGHRS and YFSETQ. The CDR3 has 13 residues. The CDR3 DNA follows: TGCGCCAGCCGACTAGCGGGGCCCGAGACCCAGTACTTC. Encoded protein: CASRLAGPETQYF.

The chain has TRBV5-1 and TRBJ2-1; D is uncertain. This CDR3 is built from 15 residues. Germline values: CDR1 SGHRS, CDR2 YFSETQ. The ends were cut back, 2 bases at V and 5 bases at J, with 14 bases in the middle. CDR3 DNA sequence: TGCGCCAGCAGCTTCGACGGAGACGTAAACAATGAGCAGTTCTTC. It specifies CASSFDGDVNNEQFF.

The chain is built from TRBV7-3 and TRBJ2-7; 9 bases fit TRBD2. CDR1 and CDR2 from the germline V gene are SGHTA and FQGTGA. The CDR3 is 13 amino acids. J lost 7 bases, V lost 5 bases, and 6 bases had no gene match. The CDR3 nucleotides read TGTGCCAGCAGCCCCGGACTAGCGTTAGAGCAGTACTTC. Encoded protein: CASSPGLALEQYF.

The chain has TRBV18 and TRBJ1-3, with D uncertain. Germline V lookup: CDR1 KGHSH, CDR2 LQKENI. Trimming stripped 3 bases from V and 0 bases from J, with 12 bases between. This CDR3 has 16 residues. The DNA for the CDR3 is TGTGCCAGCTCACCGGCCGGAGGGAACTCTGGAAACACCATATATTTT. Protein product: CASSPAGGNSGNTIYF.

This rearrangement joins TRBV2 to TRBJ1-5; D unresolved. V was shortened by 2 bases and J by 6 bases, with 14 bases between the two germline ends. The CDR3 is 15 residues long. Germline assignment: CDR1 SNHLY and CDR2 FYNNEI. The CDR3 loop is CASSENLGLGQPQHF. The CDR3 DNA reads as TGTGCCAGCAGTGAAAATTTGGGCCTGGGTCAGCCCCAGCATTTT.

V gene TRBV5-1 combines with J gene TRBJ1-2; 9 bases are a match to TRBD1. This CDR3 spans 13 amino acids. The germline V gene has CDR1 SGHRS and CDR2 YFSETQ. The V segment lost 2 bases and the J segment 8 bases; nucleotides outside the gene matches: 4. The CDR3: CASSLQGAEGYTF. The CDR3, as DNA: TGCGCCAGCAGCTTACAGGGGGCGGAGGGCTACACCTTC. The complete variable domain, with remaining parts taken from reference TRBV5-1 and TRBJ1-2, reads KAGVTQTPRYLIKTRGQQVTLSCSPISGHRSVSWYQQTPGQGLQFLFEYFSETQRNKGNFPGRFSGRQFSNSRSEMNVSTLELGDSALYLCASSLQGAEGYTFGSGTRLTVV.

There are a few counts of this clone. The V call is TRBV28, the J call TRBJ2-2; perhaps TRBD2 as D (5 bases). Trimming removed 1 base at V and 2 bases at J, with 11 bases between. This CDR3 is built from 16 residues. Per the germline V gene, CDR1 is MDHEN and CDR2 is SYDVKM. This CDR3 reads CASSLFVAGNTGELFF. DNA for the CDR3: TGTGCCAGCAGTTTATTTGTGGCGGGTAACACCGGGGAGCTGTTTTTT.

The V and J genes are TRBV10-1 and TRBJ2-7, with 8 bases fitting TRBD1. The germline CDR1 and CDR2 sequences are WNHNN and SYGVQD (reference sequence). This CDR3 contains 15 residues. J gave up 6 bases and V 0 bases, and 7 bases lay outside the gene matches. This CDR3 reads CASSESRTGRREQYF. The CDR3 DNA sequence: TGCGCCAGCAGTGAGTCCAGGACAGGGAGGCGCGAGCAGTACTTC.

The rearrangement uses TRBV9 and TRBJ2-3; 8 positions match TRBD2. Per the germline V gene, CDR1 is SGDLS and CDR2 is YYNGEE. The CDR3 sequence is 15 residues long. With 2 bases clipped from V and 6 bases from J, the junction kept 8 bases outside the gene matches. CDR3 sequence reads: CASSVSGGAGDTQYF. In nucleotides, the CDR3 is TGTGCCAGCAGCGTCTCCGGGGGGGCCGGGGATACGCAGTATTTT.

V is TRBV6-5 and J is TRBJ1-1; 7 bases agree with TRBD1. Per germline, CDR1 MNHEY and CDR2 SVGAGI. V gave up 5 bases and J gave up 5 bases; unmatched junction bases: 5. This CDR3 contains 13 residues. The CDR3 nucleotides read TGTGCCAGCAGTGCCCCAGGGGGGACTGAAGCTTTCTTT. Its translation is CASSAPGGTEAFF.

The rearrangement joins TRBV7-6 to TRBJ2-5; TRBD2 matches 8 bases. CDR3 length: 17 residues. J gave up 5 bases and V 0 bases, and 11 bases lay outside the gene matches. Germline CDR1 is SGHVS and CDR2 is FNYEAQ. The CDR3 reads CASSLAHLGGARETQYF. The CDR3 nucleotides read TGTGCCAGCAGCTTAGCCCATCTCGGGGGGGCCAGGGAGACCCAGTACTTC.

J is TRBJ1-1 and V is TRBV7-9; no firm D call. CDR1 SEHNR and CDR2 FQNEAQ come from the germline V gene (reference sequence). This CDR3 contains 15 residues. V was shortened by 5 bases and J by 1 base, with 14 bases between the two germline ends. The CDR3: CASSPPRGGNTEAFF. The DNA for the CDR3 is TGTGCCAGCAGCCCCCCCCGGGGAGGGAACACTGAAGCTTTCTTT.

This chain connects TRBV25-1 to TRBJ1-1; the D is unclear. The CDR3 spans 12 residues. Trimming pared 1 base from V and 4 bases from J, leaving 4 bases between. Germline lookup yields CDR1 MGHDK and CDR2 SYGVNS. The CDR3 DNA reads as TGTGCCAGCAGTGAATCGTCCACTGAAGCTTTCTTT. It translates to CASSESSTEAFF. Full variable domain (remainder filled in from reference TRBV25-1 and TRBJ1-1): EADIYQTPRYLVIGTGKKITLECSQTMGHDKMYWYQQDPGMELHLIHYSYGVNSTEKGDLSSESTVSRIRTEHFPLTLESARPSHTSQYLCASSESSTEAFFGQGTRLTVV.

The chain employs TRBV6-1 and TRBJ1-6; no definite D call. Germline V gene data show CDR1 as MNHNS and CDR2 as SASEGT. The CDR3 loop spans 14 amino acids. The germline V and J ends were trimmed by 10 bases and 5 bases, with 15 bases remaining between them. CDR3 bases: TGTGCCATTCGGCTGGTGGCGGATAATTCACCCCTCCACTTT. This translates into CAIRLVADNSPLHF.

This chain connects TRBV11-2 to TRBJ2-7; TRBD1 matches 7 bases. Germline V gene sequence: CDR1 SGHAT, CDR2 FQNNGV. J lost 6 bases, V lost 4 bases, and 21 bases had no gene match. The CDR3 spans 18 residues. CDR3 region: CASSSNYGVGTAGVEQYF. In DNA form, the CDR3 reads TGTGCCAGCAGCTCCAACTATGGCGTTGGGACAGCAGGGGTCGAGCAGTACTTC.

This chain connects TRBV18 to TRBJ2-7; 10 nucleotides align to TRBD1. Germline loops: CDR1 KGHSH, CDR2 LQKENI. This CDR3 is 14 amino acids long. The trim removed 6 bases at V and 6 bases at J, leaving 8 bases unmatched. The CDR3 protein is CASSPGQGSGEQYF. The CDR3, as DNA: TGTGCCAGCTCGCCGGGACAGGGGTCGGGCGAGCAGTACTTC.

This chain joins TRBV4-3 and TRBJ2-3, with a weak D call TRBD2 (6 bases). V lost 2 bases, J lost 1 base, and 7 bases lay in between. This CDR3 contains 14 residues. Germline CDR1 is LGHNA and CDR2 is YSLEER. In DNA form, the CDR3 reads TGCGCCAGCAGCCAAAAGCGGGGCACAGATACGCAGTATTTT. Its protein product is CASSQKRGTDTQYF.